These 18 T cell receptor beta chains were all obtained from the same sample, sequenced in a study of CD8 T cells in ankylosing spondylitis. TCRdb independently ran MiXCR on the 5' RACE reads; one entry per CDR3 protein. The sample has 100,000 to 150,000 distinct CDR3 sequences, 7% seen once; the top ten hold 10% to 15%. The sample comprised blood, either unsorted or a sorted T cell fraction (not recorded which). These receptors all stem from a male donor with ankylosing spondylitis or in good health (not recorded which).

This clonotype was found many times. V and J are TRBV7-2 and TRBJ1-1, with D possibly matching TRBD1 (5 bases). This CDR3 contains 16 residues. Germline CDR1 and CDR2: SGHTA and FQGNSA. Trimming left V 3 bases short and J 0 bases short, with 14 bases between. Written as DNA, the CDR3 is TGTGCCAGCAGCTTGGGGCAGGGAGGATTGAACACTGAAGCTTTCTTT. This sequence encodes CASSLGQGGLNTEAFF.

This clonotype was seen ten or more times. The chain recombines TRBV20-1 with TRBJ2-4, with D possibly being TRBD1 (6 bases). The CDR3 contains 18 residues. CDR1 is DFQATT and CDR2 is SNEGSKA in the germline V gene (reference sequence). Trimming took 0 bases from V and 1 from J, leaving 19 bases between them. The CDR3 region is CSAREETGPAGAKNIQYF. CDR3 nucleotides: TGCAGTGCTAGAGAAGAGACAGGACCAGCTGGGGCCAAAAACATTCAGTACTTC.

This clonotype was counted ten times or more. CDR3: CSAPGTGGVGTEAFF. The CDR3 bases are TGCAGTGCTCCCGGGACAGGGGGCGTGGGCACTGAAGCTTTCTTT. This sequence joins TRBV20-1 and TRBJ1-1; 12 nucleotides line up with TRBD1. Germline V CDR1 and CDR2: DFQATT, SNEGSKA (reference sequence). The V and J ends lost 5 bases and 4 bases, in that order; junction bases with no gene match: 8. The CDR3 runs to 15 residues.

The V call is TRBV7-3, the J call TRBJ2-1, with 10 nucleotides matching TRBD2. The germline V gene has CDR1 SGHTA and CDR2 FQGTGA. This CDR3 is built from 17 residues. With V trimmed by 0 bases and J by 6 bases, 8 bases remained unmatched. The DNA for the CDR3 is TGTGCCAGCAGCTTAACGAGTTTACTAGCGGGAAGCAATGAGCAGTTCTTC. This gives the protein CASSLTSLLAGSNEQFF.

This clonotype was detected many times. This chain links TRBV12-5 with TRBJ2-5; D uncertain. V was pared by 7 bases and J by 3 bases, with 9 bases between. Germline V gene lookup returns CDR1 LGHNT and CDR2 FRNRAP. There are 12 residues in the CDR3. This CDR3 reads CASAHSKETQYF. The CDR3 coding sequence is TGTGCTAGTGCCCACAGCAAAGAGACCCAGTACTTC.

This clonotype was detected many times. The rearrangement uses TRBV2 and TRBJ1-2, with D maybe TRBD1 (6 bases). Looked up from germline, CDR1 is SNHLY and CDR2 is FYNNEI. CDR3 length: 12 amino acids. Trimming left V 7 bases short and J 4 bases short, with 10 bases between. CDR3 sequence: CASTGTIYGYTF. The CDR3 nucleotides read TGTGCCAGCACCGGGACAATCTATGGCTACACCTTC.

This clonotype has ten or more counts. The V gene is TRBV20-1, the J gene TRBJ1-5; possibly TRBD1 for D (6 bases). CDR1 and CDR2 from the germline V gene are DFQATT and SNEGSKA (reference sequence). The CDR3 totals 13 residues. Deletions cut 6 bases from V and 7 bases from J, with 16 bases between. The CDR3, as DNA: TGCAGTGCCGACACGGGGGCAGGGCAGCCCCAGCATTTT. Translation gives CSADTGAGQPQHF.

CDR3 protein: CSARPRGLAGGQETQYF. The CDR3 region has the DNA TGCAGTGCTAGACCCCGGGGCCTAGCGGGAGGTCAGGAGACCCAGTACTTC. The chain recombines TRBV20-1 with TRBJ2-5, with 11 bases identical to TRBD2. This CDR3 region has 17 residues. Germline values: CDR1 DFQATT, CDR2 SNEGSKA (reference sequence). The V and J ends lost 2 bases and 5 bases, in that order; junction bases with no gene match: 13.

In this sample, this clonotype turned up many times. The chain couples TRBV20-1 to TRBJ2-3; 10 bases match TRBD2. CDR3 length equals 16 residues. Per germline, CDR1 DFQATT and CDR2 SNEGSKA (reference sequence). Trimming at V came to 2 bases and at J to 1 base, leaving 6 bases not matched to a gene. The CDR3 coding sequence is TGCAGTGCTAGATCCGGTCTAGCGGGGGGCACAGATACGCAGTATTTT. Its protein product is CSARSGLAGGTDTQYF.

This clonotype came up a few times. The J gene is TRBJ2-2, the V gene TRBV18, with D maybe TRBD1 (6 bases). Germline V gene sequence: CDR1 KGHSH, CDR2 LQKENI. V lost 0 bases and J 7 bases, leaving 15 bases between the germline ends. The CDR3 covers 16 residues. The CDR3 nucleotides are TGTGCCAGCTCACCACCGGCGACAGGAAAGGGCGGGGAGCTGTTTTTT. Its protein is CASSPPATGKGGELFF.

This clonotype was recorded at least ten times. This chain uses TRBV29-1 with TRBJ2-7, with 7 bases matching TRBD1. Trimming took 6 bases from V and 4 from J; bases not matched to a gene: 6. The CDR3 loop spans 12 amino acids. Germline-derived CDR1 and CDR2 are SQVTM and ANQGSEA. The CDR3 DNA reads TGCAGCGTCGGGACAGACCCTTACGAGCAGTACTTC. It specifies CSVGTDPYEQYF.

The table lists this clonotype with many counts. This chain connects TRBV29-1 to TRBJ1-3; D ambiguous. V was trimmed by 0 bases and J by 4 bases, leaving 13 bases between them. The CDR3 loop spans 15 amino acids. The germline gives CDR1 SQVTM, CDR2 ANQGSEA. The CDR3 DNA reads TGCAGCGTTGAAGATCTGAAGGGATCAGGAAACACCATATATTTT. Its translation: CSVEDLKGSGNTIYF.

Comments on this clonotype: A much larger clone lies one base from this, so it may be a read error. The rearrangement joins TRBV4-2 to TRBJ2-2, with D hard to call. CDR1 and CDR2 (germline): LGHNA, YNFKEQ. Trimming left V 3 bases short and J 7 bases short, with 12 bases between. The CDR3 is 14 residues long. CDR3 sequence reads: CASSQGSLGGELFF. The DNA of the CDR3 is TGTGCCAGCAGCCAGGGCAGCCTCGGCGGGGAGCTGTTTTTT.

CDR3 coding DNA: TGTGCCAGCTCACCACCCACCAGGGTTAGGCAAGAGACCCAGTACTTC. This sequence encodes CASSPPTRVRQETQYF. This chain uses TRBV18 with TRBJ2-5; D is perhaps TRBD1 (5 bases). CDR3 length: 16 residues. Looked up from germline, CDR1 is KGHSH and CDR2 is LQKENI. The V end lost 0 bases, the J end lost 2 bases, and 13 bases lay between the germline ends.

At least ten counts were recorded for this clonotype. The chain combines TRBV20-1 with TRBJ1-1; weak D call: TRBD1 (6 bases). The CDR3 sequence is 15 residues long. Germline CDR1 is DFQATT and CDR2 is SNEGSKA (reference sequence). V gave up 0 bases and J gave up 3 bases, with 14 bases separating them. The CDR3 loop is CSARDEGGGDTEAFF. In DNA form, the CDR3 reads TGCAGTGCTAGAGATGAAGGGGGAGGGGACACTGAAGCTTTCTTT.

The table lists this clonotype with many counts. This chain's CDR3 is CSATTGGSGNTIYF. The CDR3 bases are TGCAGTGCTACGACAGGGGGCTCGGGAAACACCATATATTTT. The J gene is TRBJ1-3, the V gene TRBV20-1; the match to TRBD1 covers 10 bases. CDR3 length: 14 residues. The germline V gene has CDR1 DFQATT and CDR2 SNEGSKA (reference sequence). J gave up 4 bases and V 4 bases, and 4 bases lay outside the gene matches.

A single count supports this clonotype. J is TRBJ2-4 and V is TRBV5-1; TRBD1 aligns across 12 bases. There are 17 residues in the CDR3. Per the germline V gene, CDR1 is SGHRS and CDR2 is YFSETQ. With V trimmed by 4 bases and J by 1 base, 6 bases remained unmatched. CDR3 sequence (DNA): TGCGCCAGCAGCCCGGGACAGGGGGCGCCGGCCAAAAACATTCAGTACTTC. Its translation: CASSPGQGAPAKNIQYF.

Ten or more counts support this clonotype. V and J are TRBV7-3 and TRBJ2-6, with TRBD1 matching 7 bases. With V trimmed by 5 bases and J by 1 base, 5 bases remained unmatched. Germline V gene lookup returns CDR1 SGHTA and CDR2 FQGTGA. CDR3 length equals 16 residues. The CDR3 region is CASSLDRASGANVLTF. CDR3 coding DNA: TGTGCCAGCAGCCTTGACAGGGCATCTGGGGCCAACGTCCTGACTTTC.